This T cell receptor (beta chain) was found in a study of blood T cell repertoires in COVID-19. The CDR3 covers 14 residues. V lost 5 bases, J lost 8 bases, and 11 bases stayed unmatched. CDR1 SEHNR and CDR2 FQNEAQ come from the germline V gene (reference sequence). Repertoires were generated with immunoSEQ multiplex PCR, while TCRdb's copy carries only in-frame clones and drops some. This table holds more than 200,000 clones, more than 80% found once. The chain recombines TRBV7-9 with TRBJ1-2; TRBD1 agrees at 7 bases. This sequence originates from a man aged 30 to 39 with COVID-19, enrolled during active disease. Sequenced input: peripheral blood. The DNA for the CDR3 is TGTGCCAGCAGCCAAAGGACCGACAGGGCCGGCTACACCTTC. As protein: CASSQRTDRAGYTF.